The T cell receptor (gamma chain) described here comes from a study of Vδ1+ human thymocytes. Study results and limitations: Thymic TRG and TRD repertoires appeared highly polyclonal, with Gaussian CDR3 length distributions. Unexpected Vdelta2 sequences could cause misinterpretation of bulk repertoire data. Donors shared many TRG clonotypes but few TRD clonotypes. Despite high sort purity, roughly 21% of thymic T cell receptor delta sequences were Vdelta2.

Unmatched junction bases numbered 2, after V lost 2 bases and J lost 4 bases. CDR3 length equals 12 residues. Germline CDR1 is EGSTGY and CDR2 is YDSYTSSV. Thymocytes were sorted as CD3+ TCRVdelta1+ TCRVdelta2- after alphabeta T cell depletion. This clone ranks as medium-sized. The antigen is unknown. RNA was extracted from the cells and then reverse transcribed. Pooled V-gene forward primers with one constant-region reverse primer generated the CDR3 amplicons by multiplex PCR. TCRdb reprocessed the multiplex PCR reads through CATT. Seen here are 35,000 or so gamma-chain clones, about 19% observed once, and the top ten hold less than 2%.

This receptor was obtained from a girl less than two years old who had congenital heart surgery. J is TRGJ1 or TRGJ2 and V is TRGV4. The specimen was Vdelta1+ gamma-delta thymocytes from the thymus. Subset specified: FACS-sorted CD3+ TCRalphabeta- TCRVdelta1+ TCRVdelta2- thymocytes. DNA of the CDR3: TGTGCCACCTGGGATGAGTATTATAAGAAACTCTTT. Encoded protein: CATWDEYYKKLF.